These 17 T cell receptor beta chains were all obtained from the same sample, sequenced in a study of CD8+ T cells in alopecia areata. Described treatment: oral pan-JAK inhibitor, 5-10 mg twice daily. cDNA serving as the sequencing template came from extracted, reverse transcribed RNA. Here immunoSEQ multiplex PCR was the method, and the copy in TCRdb shows in-frame clones only, minus some. In the table there are fewer than 250,000 clones, approximately 40% of which are singletons. This specimen was CD4+ T cells sorted from blood, taken around week 37, from a patient treated with tofacitinib. These receptors all come from a human donor with alopecia areata.

This clone was counted only a few times. This chain uses TRBV19 with TRBJ2-1; D possibly matches TRBD1 or TRBD2 (5 bases each). This CDR3 comprises 13 residues. Trimming stripped 3 bases from V and 9 bases from J, with 12 bases between. The germline CDR1 and CDR2 sequences are LNHDA and SQIVND (reference sequence). CDR3 nucleotides: TGTGCCAGTAGTATGGGGCGGGCGGGTGAGCAGTTCTTC. This sequence encodes CASSMGRAGEQFF.

The chain joins TRBV29-1 to TRBJ2-1, with D maybe TRBD2 (6 bases). The V gene lost 4 bases and the J gene lost 2 bases, with 9 bases spanning the gap. The CDR3 is made up of 13 amino acids. Per germline, CDR1 SQVTM and CDR2 ANQGSEA. CDR3 in amino acids: CSVVAETYNEQFF. For the CDR3, the DNA is TGCAGCGTTGTAGCGGAGACCTACAATGAGCAGTTCTTC.

V is TRBV30 and J is TRBJ2-1; D unresolved. V lost 2 bases to trimming and J lost 4 bases, with 6 bases between them. The CDR3 totals 12 residues. Germline lookup yields CDR1 GTSNPN and CDR2 SVGIG (reference sequence). Here the CDR3 DNA reads TGTGCCTGGAGTACGGAGTACAATGAGCAGTTCTTC. Translated: CAWSTEYNEQFF.

The chain joins TRBV19 to TRBJ1-2, with 8 nucleotides matching TRBD1. Germline V gene lookup returns CDR1 LNHDA and CDR2 SQIVND (reference sequence). Trimming at V came to 7 bases and at J to 2 bases, leaving 9 bases not matched to a gene. This CDR3 is built from 15 residues. The CDR3 DNA reads TGTGCCAGTACCCCTCTCCGGGACAGGAACTATGGCTACACCTTC. This translates into CASTPLRDRNYGYTF.

This clone was counted only a few times. The chain joins TRBV19 to TRBJ2-1, with a weak D call TRBD2 (7 bases). Trimming removed 7 bases at V and 9 bases at J, with 28 bases between. Germline-derived CDR1 and CDR2 are LNHDA and SQIVND (reference sequence). The CDR3 has 17 residues. This CDR3 is CASTPQVVAWGGPEQFF. The CDR3 DNA reads as TGTGCCAGTACGCCCCAGGTGGTGGCGTGGGGGGGCCCTGAGCAGTTCTTC. The full variable domain, rest sourced from reference TRBV19 and TRBJ2-1, is DGGITQSPKYLFRKEGQNVTLSCEQNLNHDAMYWYRQDPGQGLRLIYYSQIVNDFQKGDIAEGYSVSREKKESFPLTVTSAQKNPTAFYLCASTPQVVAWGGPEQFFGPGTRLTVL.

This clone was seen only a few times. CDR3 sequence (DNA): TGTGCCAGCAGTTACTCGATCGGGGCGAGCAATCAGCCCCAGCATTTT. Translated, it gives CASSYSIGASNQPQHF. The rearrangement uses TRBV6-6 and TRBJ1-5; D perhaps matches TRBD1 (5 bases). Trimming removed 0 bases at V and 1 base at J, with 10 bases between. CDR3 length: 16 amino acids. In germline, CDR1 is MNHNY, CDR2 SVGAGI (reference sequence).

The V call is TRBV12-1, the J call TRBJ1-5; the D call in the table, TRBD1, was not verified against the DNA. TRBV12-1 corresponds to a pseudogene. The CDR3 is 15 residues long. The CDR3 loop reads CASSPKTGSEQPQHF. CDR3 DNA: TGTGCCAGCAGCCCTAAGACAGGTTCTGAGCAGCCCCAGCATTTT.

The J gene is TRBJ2-7, the V gene TRBV4-1; D possibly corresponds to TRBD2 (6 bases). CDR3 size: 14 residues. CDR1 MGHRA and CDR2 YSYEKL come from the germline V gene. V was clipped by 3 bases and J by 4 bases, with 13 bases between them. CDR3 in amino acids: CASSHPGLTYEQYF. As DNA, the CDR3 is TGCGCCAGCAGCCACCCGGGACTGACATACGAGCAGTACTTC.

This rearrangement joins TRBV28 to TRBJ2-7; a weak D match, TRBD2 (6 bases). CDR1 and CDR2 from the germline V gene are MDHEN and SYDVKM. Trimming cost V 5 bases and J 3 bases, with 20 bases left between them. The CDR3 spans 16 residues. CDR3 sequence reads: CASSTLSTSIRYEQYF. The CDR3 DNA sequence: TGTGCCAGCAGTACATTGTCCACTAGCATCCGCTACGAGCAGTACTTC.

V gene TRBV5-1 combines with J gene TRBJ2-3, with D perhaps matching TRBD2 (6 bases). V lost 7 bases and J 2 bases, leaving 17 bases between the germline ends. In germline, CDR1 is SGHRS, CDR2 YFSETQ. The CDR3 extends over 15 amino acids. The CDR3 region has the DNA TGCGCCAGCTTCCTCTCCGGGACTCCCACAGATACGCAGTATTTT. This codes for CASFLSGTPTDTQYF.

In this sample, this clone turned up a few times. The chain employs TRBV29-1 and TRBJ2-1; TRBD2 aligns across 12 bases. Germline lookup yields CDR1 SQVTM and CDR2 ANQGSEA. The CDR3 is made up of 15 amino acids. Trimming cost V 5 bases and J 4 bases; bases outside gene matches: 6. The CDR3 loop reads CSVSTSGSEYNEQFF. The CDR3, as DNA: TGCAGCGTTTCGACTAGCGGGAGTGAGTACAATGAGCAGTTCTTC.

J is TRBJ2-1 and V is TRBV14, with 7 bases that match TRBD2. The CDR3 totals 17 residues. Germline loops: CDR1 SGHDN, CDR2 FVKESK. With V trimmed by 0 bases and J by 9 bases, 14 bases remained unmatched. CDR3: CASSQDQVGLGLVEQFF. The CDR3 DNA reads as TGTGCCAGCAGCCAAGATCAAGTAGGACTAGGCCTGGTTGAGCAGTTCTTC.

This clone was seen a few times. Sequence at one end of the junction differs from germline and may be a read error. The chain has TRBV7-9 and TRBJ2-1; possibly TRBD2 for D (6 bases). The CDR3 is 14 residues long. Germline CDR1 is SEHNR and CDR2 is FQNEAQ (reference sequence). CDR3 nucleotide sequence: TGTGCCAGCAGCCTAGCGACAGTGGCCAATGAGCAGTTCTTC. It translates to CASSLATVANEQFF.

The chain carries TRBV5-4 and TRBJ2-6; D perhaps matches TRBD2 (6 bases). V shed 0 bases and J shed 0 bases, with 10 bases lying between them. The CDR3 sequence is 17 residues long. Germline values: CDR1 SGHNT, CDR2 YYREEE (reference sequence). CDR3: CASSLAGLISGANVLTF. The CDR3 DNA reads as TGTGCCAGCAGCTTGGCGGGACTCATCTCTGGGGCCAACGTCCTGACTTTC.

The rearrangement links TRBV7-3 to TRBJ2-1; D not resolved. Per the germline V gene, CDR1 is SGHTA and CDR2 is FQGTGA. V was clipped by 5 bases and J by 6 bases, with 11 bases between them. This CDR3 comprises 13 residues. In DNA form, the CDR3 reads TGTGCCAGCAGCGCAGGACGGGTCAATGAGCAGTTCTTC. It codes for CASSAGRVNEQFF.

The chain links TRBV5-1 to TRBJ1-5; a weak D match, TRBD1 (6 bases). Germline V gene sequence: CDR1 SGHRS, CDR2 YFSETQ. Trimming stripped 1 base from V and 5 bases from J, with 10 bases between. The CDR3 sequence is 14 residues long. The CDR3 region is CASSLKQGDQPQHF. The DNA for the CDR3 is TGCGCCAGCAGCTTGAAACAGGGCGATCAGCCCCAGCATTTT.

The rearrangement joins TRBV15 to TRBJ1-1; D is uncertain. Germline CDR1 LNHNV, CDR2 YYDKDF (reference sequence). V was cut by 5 bases and J by 1 base, with 11 bases left in between. The CDR3 is 14 residues long. CDR3 DNA sequence: TGTGCCACCAGCGCAGGTCTGCGGAACACTGAAGCTTTCTTT. It yields the protein CATSAGLRNTEAFF.